The 3 T cell receptor beta chains below all came from one sample that was sequenced in a study of cytotoxic CD8 clonotypes in ibrutinib-treated CLL. Data came from immunoSEQ multiplex PCR; TCRdb stores just in-frame clones and leaves some out. The sample comprises 100,000 to 150,000 clones, around 85% of which are singletons, and about 1.9% rests with the top ten. The sequenced sample was PBMCs, obtained after 24 months of ibrutinib treatment. The receptor source for this set is a human donor with chronic lymphocytic leukemia.

This clone was detected a few times. The chain employs TRBV4-2 and TRBJ2-1; D unclear. The V gene's germline CDR1 is LGHNA and CDR2 YNFKEQ. V was clipped by 1 base and J by 6 bases, with 7 bases between them. The CDR3 loop spans 13 amino acids. The CDR3 loop reads CASSQGPSNEQFF. The CDR3 DNA reads as TGTGCCAGCAGCCAAGGGCCTAGCAATGAGCAGTTCTTC.

J is TRBJ2-2 and V is TRBV4-2; D perhaps matches TRBD1 (5 bases). The CDR3 contains 16 residues. The V end lost 4 bases, the J end lost 8 bases, and 20 bases lay between the germline ends. Germline values: CDR1 LGHNA, CDR2 YNFKEQ. The CDR3 protein is CASSRYLDSTGGELFF. The CDR3 DNA reads as TGTGCCAGCAGCCGGTACCTCGACAGTACAGGAGGGGAGCTGTTTTTT.

About this clone itself: The same CDR3 also results from other DNA sequences found in this sample. V and J are TRBV28 and TRBJ2-7, with a weak D call TRBD2 (6 bases). Trimming shortened V by 3 bases and J by 3 bases, and 6 bases separated the two germline ends. Germline loops: CDR1 MDHEN, CDR2 SYDVKM. This CDR3 spans 12 amino acids. The CDR3 loop reads CASSLGGYEQYF. In DNA, the CDR3 is TGTGCCAGCAGTTTGGGGGGCTACGAGCAGTACTTC.